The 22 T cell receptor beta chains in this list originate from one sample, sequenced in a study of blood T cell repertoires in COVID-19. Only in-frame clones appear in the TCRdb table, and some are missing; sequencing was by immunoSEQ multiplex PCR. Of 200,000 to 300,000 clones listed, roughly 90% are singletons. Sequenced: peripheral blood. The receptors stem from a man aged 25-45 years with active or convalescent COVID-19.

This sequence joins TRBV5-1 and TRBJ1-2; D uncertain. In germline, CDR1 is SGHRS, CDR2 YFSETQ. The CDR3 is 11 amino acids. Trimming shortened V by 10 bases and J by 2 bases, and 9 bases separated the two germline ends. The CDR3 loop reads CAGIENYGYTF. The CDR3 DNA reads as TGCGCCGGCATCGAGAACTATGGCTACACCTTC.

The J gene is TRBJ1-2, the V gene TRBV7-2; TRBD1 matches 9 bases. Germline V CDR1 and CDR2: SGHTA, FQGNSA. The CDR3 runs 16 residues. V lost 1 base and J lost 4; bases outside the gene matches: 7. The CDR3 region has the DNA TGTGCCAGCAGCTTAGTTGCGGGACAGGGAACCTATGGCTACACCTTC. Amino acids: CASSLVAGQGTYGYTF.

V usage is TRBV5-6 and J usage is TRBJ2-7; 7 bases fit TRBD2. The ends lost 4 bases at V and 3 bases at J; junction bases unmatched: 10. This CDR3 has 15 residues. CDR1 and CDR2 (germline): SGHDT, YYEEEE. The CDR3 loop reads CASSPRVAGVYEQYF. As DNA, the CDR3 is TGTGCCAGCAGCCCCAGGGTAGCGGGTGTCTACGAGCAGTACTTC.

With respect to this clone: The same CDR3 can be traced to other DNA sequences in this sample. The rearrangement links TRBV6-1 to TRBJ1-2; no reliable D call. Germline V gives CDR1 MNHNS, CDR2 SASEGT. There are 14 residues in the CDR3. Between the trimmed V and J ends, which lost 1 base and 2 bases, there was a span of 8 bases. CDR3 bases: TGTGCCAGCAGTGAAGGCGCCGGGAACTATGGCTACACCTTC. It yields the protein CASSEGAGNYGYTF.

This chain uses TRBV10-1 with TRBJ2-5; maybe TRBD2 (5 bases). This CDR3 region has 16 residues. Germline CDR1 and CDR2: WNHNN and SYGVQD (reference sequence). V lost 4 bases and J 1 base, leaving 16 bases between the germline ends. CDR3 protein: CASSGGRSGSQETQYF. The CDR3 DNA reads TGCGCCAGCAGTGGCGGGCGATCAGGTTCCCAAGAGACCCAGTACTTC.

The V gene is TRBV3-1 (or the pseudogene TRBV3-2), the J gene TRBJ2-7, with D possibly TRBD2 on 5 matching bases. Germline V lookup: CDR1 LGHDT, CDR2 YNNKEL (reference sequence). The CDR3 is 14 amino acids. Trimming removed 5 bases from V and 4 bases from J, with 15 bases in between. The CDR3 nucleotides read TGTGCCAGCAGCTCCGGAGAAGGGAGTTACGAGCAGTACTTC. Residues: CASSSGEGSYEQYF.

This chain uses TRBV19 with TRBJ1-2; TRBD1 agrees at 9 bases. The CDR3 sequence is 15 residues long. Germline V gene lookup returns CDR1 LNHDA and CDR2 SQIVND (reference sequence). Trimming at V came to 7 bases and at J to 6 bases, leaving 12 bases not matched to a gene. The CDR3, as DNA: TGTGCCAGTAATACTCCGGGACAGGGAATGGATGGCTACACCTTC. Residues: CASNTPGQGMDGYTF.

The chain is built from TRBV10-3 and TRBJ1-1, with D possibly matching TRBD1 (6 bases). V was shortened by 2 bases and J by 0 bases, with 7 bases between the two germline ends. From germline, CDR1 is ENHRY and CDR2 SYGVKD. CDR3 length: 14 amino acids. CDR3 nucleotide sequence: TGTGCCATCAGTGAGGGACAGCTGAACACTGAAGCTTTCTTT. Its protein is CAISEGQLNTEAFF.

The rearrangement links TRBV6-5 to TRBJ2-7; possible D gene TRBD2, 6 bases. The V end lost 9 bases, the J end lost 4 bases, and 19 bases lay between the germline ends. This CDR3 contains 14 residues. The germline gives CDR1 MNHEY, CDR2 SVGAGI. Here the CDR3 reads CASTPRRDFYEQYF. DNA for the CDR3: TGTGCCAGTACCCCGCGCCGGGACTTTTACGAGCAGTACTTC.

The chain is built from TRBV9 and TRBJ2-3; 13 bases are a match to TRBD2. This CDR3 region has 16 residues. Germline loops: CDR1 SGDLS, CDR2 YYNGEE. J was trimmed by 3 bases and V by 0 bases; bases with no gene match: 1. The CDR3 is CASSVGLAGGTDTQYF. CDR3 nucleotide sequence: TGTGCCAGCAGCGTAGGACTAGCGGGGGGAACAGATACGCAGTATTTT.

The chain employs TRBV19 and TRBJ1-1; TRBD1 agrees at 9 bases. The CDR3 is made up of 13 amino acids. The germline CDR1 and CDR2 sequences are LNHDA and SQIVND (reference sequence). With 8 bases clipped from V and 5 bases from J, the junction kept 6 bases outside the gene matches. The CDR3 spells CASDDRGVTEAFF. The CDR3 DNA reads TGTGCCAGTGACGACAGGGGGGTAACTGAAGCTTTCTTT.

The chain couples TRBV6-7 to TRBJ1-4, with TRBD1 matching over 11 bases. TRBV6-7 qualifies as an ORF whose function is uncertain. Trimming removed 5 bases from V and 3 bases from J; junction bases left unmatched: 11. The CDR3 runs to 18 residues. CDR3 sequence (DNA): TGTGCCAGCAGTGGACAGGGGGCGCAGTTATCAGCTAATGAAAAACTGTTTTTT. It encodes CASSGQGAQLSANEKLFF.

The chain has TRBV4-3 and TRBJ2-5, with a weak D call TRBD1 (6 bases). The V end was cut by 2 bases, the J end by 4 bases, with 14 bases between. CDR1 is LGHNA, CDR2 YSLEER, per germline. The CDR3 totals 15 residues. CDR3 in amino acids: CASSQMRQGLETQYF. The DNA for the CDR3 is TGCGCCAGCAGCCAAATGAGGCAGGGGTTAGAGACCCAGTACTTC.

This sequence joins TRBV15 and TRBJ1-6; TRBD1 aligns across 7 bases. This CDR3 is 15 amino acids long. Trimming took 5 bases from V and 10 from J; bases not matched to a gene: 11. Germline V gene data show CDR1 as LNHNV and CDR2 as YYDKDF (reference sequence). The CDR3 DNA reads TGTGCCACCAGCCCACGACAGGGATCAGGATCACCCCTCCACTTT. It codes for CATSPRQGSGSPLHF.

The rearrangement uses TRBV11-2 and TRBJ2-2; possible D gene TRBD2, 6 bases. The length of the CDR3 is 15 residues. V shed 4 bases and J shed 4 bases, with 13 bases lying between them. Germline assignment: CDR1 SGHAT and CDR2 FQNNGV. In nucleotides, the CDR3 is TGTGCCAGCAGCTCGGGGGAGATTCGCACCGGGGAGCTGTTTTTT. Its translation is CASSSGEIRTGELFF.

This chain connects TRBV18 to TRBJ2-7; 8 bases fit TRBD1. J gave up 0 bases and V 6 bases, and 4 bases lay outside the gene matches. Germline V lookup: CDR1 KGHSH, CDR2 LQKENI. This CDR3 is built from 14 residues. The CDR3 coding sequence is TGTGCCAGCTCTAAGGACAGGGCCTCCTACGAGCAGTACTTC. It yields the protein CASSKDRASYEQYF. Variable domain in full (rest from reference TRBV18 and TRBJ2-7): NAGVMQNPRHLVRRRGQEARLRCSPMKGHSHVYWYRQLPEEGLKFMVYLQKENIIDESGMPKERFSAEFPKEGPSILRIQQVVRGDSAAYFCASSKDRASYEQYFGPGTRLTVT.

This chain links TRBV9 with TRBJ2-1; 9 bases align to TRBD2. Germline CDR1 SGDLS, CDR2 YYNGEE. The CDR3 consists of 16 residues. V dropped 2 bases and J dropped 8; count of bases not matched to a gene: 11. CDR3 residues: CASSVGISGGRDEQFF. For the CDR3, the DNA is TGTGCCAGCAGCGTCGGAATAAGCGGGGGGCGGGATGAGCAGTTCTTC.

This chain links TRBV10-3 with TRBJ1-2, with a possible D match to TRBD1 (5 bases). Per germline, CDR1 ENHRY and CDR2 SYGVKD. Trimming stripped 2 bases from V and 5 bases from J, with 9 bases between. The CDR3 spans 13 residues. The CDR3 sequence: CAISEDTGYGYTF. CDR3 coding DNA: TGTGCCATCAGTGAGGACACAGGATATGGCTACACCTTC.

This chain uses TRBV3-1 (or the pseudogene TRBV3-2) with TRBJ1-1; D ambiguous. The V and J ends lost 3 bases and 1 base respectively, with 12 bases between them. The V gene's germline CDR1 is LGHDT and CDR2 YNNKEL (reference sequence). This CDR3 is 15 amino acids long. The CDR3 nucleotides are TGTGCCAGCAGCCAGGTGAGGGTACAGAACACTGAAGCTTTCTTT. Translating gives CASSQVRVQNTEAFF.

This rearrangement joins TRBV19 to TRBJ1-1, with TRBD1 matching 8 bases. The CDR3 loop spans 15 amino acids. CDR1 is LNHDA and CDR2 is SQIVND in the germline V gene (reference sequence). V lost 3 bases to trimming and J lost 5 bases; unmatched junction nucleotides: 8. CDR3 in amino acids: CASSMGGTGVTEAFF. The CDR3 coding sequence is TGTGCCAGTAGTATGGGTGGGACAGGTGTAACTGAAGCTTTCTTT.

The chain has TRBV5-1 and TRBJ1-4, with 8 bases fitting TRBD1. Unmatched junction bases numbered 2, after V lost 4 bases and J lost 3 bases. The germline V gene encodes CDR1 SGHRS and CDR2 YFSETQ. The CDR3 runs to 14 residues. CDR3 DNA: TGCGCCAGCAGCCGGGACAGGCCTAATGAAAAACTGTTTTTT. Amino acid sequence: CASSRDRPNEKLFF.

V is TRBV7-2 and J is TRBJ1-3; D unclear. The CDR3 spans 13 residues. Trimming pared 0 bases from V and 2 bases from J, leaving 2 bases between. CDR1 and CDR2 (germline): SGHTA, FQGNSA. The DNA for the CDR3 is TGTGCCAGCAGCTTAGCCGCTGGAAACACCATATATTTT. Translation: CASSLAAGNTIYF.